Detailed here is one T cell receptor (beta chain). Its antigen is still unknown. Genomic DNA per cell subset filled all wells of several immunoSEQ plates. TCRdb's table, derived via immunoSEQ multiplex PCR, lists solely in-frame clones and lacks some. Of hundreds of thousands of clones detected, roughly 80% appear once; the ten largest clones hold roughly a tenth. The data belong to a study of shared clonotypes between healthy human individuals. Overall study results and limits: Sequencing depth was expected to affect clonotype sharing among donors. On the whole, naive subsets had larger estimated richness than memory subsets had.

CDR3 length equals 15 residues. Germline CDR1 is MNHEY and CDR2 is SMNVEV (reference sequence). The V end lost 2 bases, the J end lost 0 bases, and 8 bases lay between the germline ends. This TCR was sampled from a man aged 30 to 45 in good health. Sequenced sample: memory CD4+ T cells sorted from blood. The subset denotes: CD45RA-negative fraction. V usage is TRBV27 and J usage is TRBJ1-3, with D hard to call. CDR3 amino acids: CASSLRPASGNTIYF. The DNA for the CDR3 is TGTGCCAGCAGTTTAAGACCGGCCTCTGGAAACACCATATATTTT.